This T cell receptor (beta chain) derives from a study of CD8+ T cells in alopecia areata. Study-level information: Those patients who were treated received oral tofacitinib, which was given at 5 to 10 mg twice daily for moderate-to-severe alopecia areata.

Treatment noted: oral pan-JAK inhibitor, 5-10 mg twice daily. The CDR3 consists of 15 residues. RNA, once extracted, was reverse transcribed into cDNA for use as the sequencing template. Clones were read by immunoSEQ multiplex PCR, and TCRdb kept only the in-frame ones, dropping some. Among around 100,000 clones listed, just over 85% were seen once. The chain joins TRBV21-1 to TRBJ2-7. TRBV21-1 is labeled a pseudogene. The source is a human donor with alopecia areata. The specimen comprised CD8+ T cells sorted from blood, sampled around week 31, from a patient treated with tofacitinib. Here the CDR3 reads CASSLLGTDAYEQYF. The CDR3 nucleotides are TGTGCCAGCAGTCTCTTGGGGACGGATGCCTACGAGCAGTACTTC.